These 19 T cell receptor beta chains share one sample of origin, sequenced in a study of blood T cells in healthy people across ages. Using a J-beta primer mix together with a sample-barcoded 5' primer, a second PCR was run for about 6 to 11 cycles. TCRdb called the 5' RACE reads again in MiXCR, with one record for every CDR3 protein. The sample records around 900,000 distinct CDR3 sequences, 51% being singletons. Sequencing was carried out using blood. The receptors derive from a woman aged 60-70 years in good health.

The chain has TRBV14 and TRBJ2-3, with D hard to call. The CDR3 sequence is 15 residues long. V was cut by 2 bases and J by 2 bases, with 11 bases left in between. Per germline, CDR1 SGHDN and CDR2 FVKESK. Written as DNA, the CDR3 is TGTGCCAGCAGCCAATCGTGGGGTTCCACAGATACGCAGTATTTT. Translated, it gives CASSQSWGSTDTQYF.

This chain uses TRBV3-1 with TRBJ2-1; 14 nucleotides align to TRBD2. The CDR3 covers 19 residues. J was trimmed by 6 bases and V by 0 bases; bases with no gene match: 10. Germline-derived CDR1 and CDR2 are LGHDT and YNNKEL (reference sequence). The CDR3 DNA is TGTGCCAGCAGCCAAGATAGTTCGAGACTAGCGGGAGGGCCCAATGAGCAGTTCTTC. It is translated as CASSQDSSRLAGGPNEQFF.

CDR3 loop: CSARDGAGWETQYF. Here the CDR3 DNA reads TGCAGTGCTAGAGATGGGGCGGGGTGGGAGACCCAGTACTTC. This chain links TRBV20-1 with TRBJ2-5, with a tentative D call TRBD2 (6 bases). Germline lookup yields CDR1 DFQATT and CDR2 SNEGSKA (reference sequence). The length of the CDR3 is 14 residues. V was pared by 0 bases and J by 5 bases, with 13 bases between.

The chain recombines TRBV5-1 with TRBJ2-1, with TRBD2 as a possible D gene (6 bases). The CDR3 is 17 residues long. The V gene's germline CDR1 is SGHRS and CDR2 YFSETQ. The V gene lost 2 bases and the J gene lost 0 bases, with 15 bases spanning the gap. The CDR3 coding sequence is TGCGCCAGCAGCTTATGGACGGGGGAGAGCTCCTACAATGAGCAGTTCTTC. This encodes CASSLWTGESSYNEQFF.

Concerning this clonotype itself: The missing conserved phenylalanine or tryptophan at the end of this CDR3 makes a read error likely. The chain employs TRBV5-1 and TRBJ2-5, with 7 bases fitting TRBD1. Germline V gives CDR1 SGHRS, CDR2 YFSETQ. V shed 4 bases, J shed 4 bases, and the junction held 7 bases outside the gene matches. The CDR3 sequence is 14 residues long. DNA for the CDR3: TGCGCCAGCAGCCTACAGGGACAGAGAGAGACCCAGTACTTA. Its protein is CASSLQGQRETQYL.

J is TRBJ2-5 and V is TRBV28; D ambiguous. Germline CDR1 is MDHEN and CDR2 is SYDVKM. V was clipped by 5 bases and J by 2 bases, with 12 bases between them. This CDR3 has 14 residues. CDR3 DNA sequence: TGTGCCAGCAGTCTGACCCTGACACAAGAGACCCAGTACTTC. Translated: CASSLTLTQETQYF. The full variable domain, with the rest looked up from reference TRBV28 and TRBJ2-5, is DVKVTQSSRYLVKRTGEKVFLECVQDMDHENMFWYRQDPGLGLRLIYFSYDVKMKEKGDIPEGYSVSREKKERFSLILESASTNQTSMYLCASSLTLTQETQYFGPGTRLLVL.

This clonotype turned up a few times. The chain employs TRBV25-1 and TRBJ2-1; D is ambiguous. V shed 5 bases and J shed 0 bases, with 11 bases lying between them. CDR3 length: 15 amino acids. Germline loops: CDR1 MGHDK, CDR2 SYGVNS. The CDR3 region has the DNA TGTGCCAGCAGTCTTCTGTCCAGCTCCTACAATGAGCAGTTCTTC. Translated: CASSLLSSSYNEQFF. Together with reference TRBV25-1 and TRBJ2-1, the CDR3 gives the full variable domain: EADIYQTPRYLVIGTGKKITLECSQTMGHDKMYWYQQDPGMELHLIHYSYGVNSTEKGDLSSESTVSRIRTEHFPLTLESARPSHTSQYLCASSLLSSSYNEQFFGPGTRLTVL.

This clonotype turned up a few times. The genes are TRBV20-1 and TRBJ2-5; possibly TRBD2 for D (6 bases). The germline CDR1 and CDR2 sequences are DFQATT and SNEGSKA (reference sequence). The V end was cut by 3 bases, the J end by 1 base, with 15 bases between. The CDR3 runs 15 residues. CDR3 nucleotide sequence: TGCAGTGCTAGGCGGGACTCCTGGGCCCAAGAGACCCAGTACTTC. Its protein is CSARRDSWAQETQYF.

The chain uses TRBV21-1 and TRBJ2-5; the table gives TRBD1 as D, unverified against the DNA. The end of the DNA aligns better with TRBJ2-7, so the J call may be wrong. TRBV21-1 is noted as a pseudogene. The CDR3 totals 15 residues. CDR3 coding DNA: TGTGCCAGCAGCTCCCGGGACAGACCATTCTACGAGCAGTACTTC. Protein sequence: CASSSRDRPFYEQYF.

CDR3: CASSDQDRVGEAFF. For the CDR3, the DNA is TGTGCCAGCAGTGATCAGGACAGGGTGGGGGAAGCTTTCTTT. The chain carries TRBV6-1 and TRBJ1-1; 8 bases align to TRBD1. CDR1 is MNHNS, CDR2 SASEGT, per germline. Trimming at V came to 3 bases and at J to 8 bases, leaving 8 bases not matched to a gene. The CDR3 is made up of 14 amino acids.

The chain uses TRBV4-2 and TRBJ2-7; 7 bases map to TRBD1. The end of the DNA is better explained by TRBJ2-5, so the J call may be wrong. The CDR3 has 13 residues. Germline CDR1 LGHNA, CDR2 YNFKEQ. The DNA for the CDR3 is TGTGCCAGCCAGGGGGACAGTCAAGAGACCCAGTACTTC. Encoded protein: CASQGDSQETQYF.

The J gene is TRBJ1-2, the V gene TRBV7-9; D is undetermined. Germline V CDR1 and CDR2: SEHNR, FQNEAQ (reference sequence). This CDR3 is built from 12 residues. The V and J ends lost 6 bases and 0 bases respectively, with 5 bases between them. CDR3 in DNA: TGTGCCAGCAGGGCCTCTAACTATGGCTACACCTTC. Its translation: CASRASNYGYTF.

The chain combines TRBV2 with TRBJ2-3; 10 positions match TRBD1. CDR3 size: 14 residues. V was clipped by 8 bases and J by 4 bases; unmatched bases: 6. Germline CDR1 reads SNHLY; CDR2 reads FYNNEI. In DNA form, the CDR3 reads TGTGCCAGCCGCCGCGGACAGGGGGCAGATACGCAGTATTTT. Its translation: CASRRGQGADTQYF.

This clonotype has more than one count but fewer than ten. This chain links TRBV29-1 with TRBJ1-4; maybe TRBD1 (6 bases). The CDR3 is made up of 21 amino acids. CDR1 and CDR2 from the germline V gene are SQVTM and ANQGSEA. V gave up 0 bases and J gave up 4 bases, with 30 bases separating them. The chain's CDR3 is CSVEDLRAFFFGQSLNEKLFF. The CDR3 nucleotides are TGCAGCGTTGAAGATCTTCGGGCGTTCTTTTTCGGACAGAGCCTTAATGAAAAACTGTTTTTT.

The chain carries TRBV15 and TRBJ2-5, with TRBD1 identical over 7 bases. This CDR3 region has 14 residues. Germline assignment: CDR1 LNHNV and CDR2 YYDKDF (reference sequence). V was clipped by 5 bases and J by 4 bases; unmatched bases: 7. The CDR3 DNA reads as TGTGCCACCAGCGGATACAGGGGAAGAGAGACCCAGTACTTC. Translation gives CATSGYRGRETQYF.

The chain carries TRBV5-6 and TRBJ2-5; 13 bases fit TRBD2. The CDR3 covers 16 residues. Trimming at V came to 3 bases and at J to 5 bases, leaving 7 bases not matched to a gene. Germline V gene data show CDR1 as SGHDT and CDR2 as YYEEEE. The chain's CDR3 is CASSSGLAGVVETQYF. CDR3 nucleotides: TGTGCCAGCAGCTCTGGACTAGCGGGAGTTGTGGAGACCCAGTACTTC.

This clonotype was counted between two and nine times. The genes are TRBV13 and TRBJ2-7, with D tentatively TRBD2 (6 bases). The CDR3 runs to 16 residues. Germline-derived CDR1 and CDR2 are PRHDT and FYEKMQ (reference sequence). V dropped 5 bases and J dropped 2 bases, with 19 bases sitting between them. The CDR3 DNA reads as TGTGCCAGCAGCCTCCCGGGAGCGAGCGCAACCTACGAGCAGTACTTC. Translation: CASSLPGASATYEQYF.

The chain recombines TRBV6-2 or TRBV6-3 with TRBJ2-3; D is possibly TRBD2 (5 bases). The germline CDR1 and CDR2 sequences are MNHEY and SVGEGT. CDR3 length: 14 residues. Trimming removed 5 bases at V and 6 bases at J, with 15 bases between. CDR3 in amino acids: CASSSGFTPDTQYF. Written as DNA, the CDR3 is TGTGCCAGCAGTAGCGGTTTCACACCGGATACGCAGTATTTT.

This clonotype was detected only once. This rearrangement joins TRBV7-6 to TRBJ2-5, with TRBD2 identical over 11 bases. CDR3 length equals 17 residues. Germline V gene sequence: CDR1 SGHVS, CDR2 FNYEAQ. Trimming took 2 bases from V and 5 from J; bases not matched to a gene: 10. CDR3 in amino acids: CASSLILGLAVRETQYF. Written as DNA, the CDR3 is TGTGCCAGCAGCTTAATTCTGGGACTAGCGGTTCGGGAGACCCAGTACTTC.